The 29 T cell receptor beta chains below come from one sample, sequenced in a study of T cells in Graves' hyperthyroidism and ophthalmopathy. TCR beta CDR3 regions were amplified from RNA. First-round RT-PCR of the TCR CDR3 relied on the HTBI primer set. TCRdb independently ran MiXCR on the multiplex PCR reads; one entry per CDR3 protein. Of some 380,000 distinct CDR3 sequences listed, about 14% are singletons. Source material: blood. The receptors were gathered from a man under 40 with Graves' hyperthyroidism that later progressed to Graves' ophthalmopathy.

This clonotype turned up a few times. This chain uses TRBV29-1 with TRBJ1-1; no firm D call. The CDR3 contains 13 residues. V dropped 4 bases and J dropped 7 bases, with 16 bases sitting between them. Germline V lookup: CDR1 SQVTM, CDR2 ANQGSEA. The CDR3 is CSVVGAGLIEAFF. The CDR3 region has the DNA TGCAGCGTTGTTGGTGCGGGTTTAATTGAAGCTTTCTTT.

This clonotype came up many times. J is TRBJ1-5 and V is TRBV6-1, with 7 bases matching TRBD1. Germline CDR1 MNHNS, CDR2 SASEGT. The CDR3 length is 18 residues. Losses at the gene ends were 2 bases for V and 1 base for J; bases not matched to a gene: 11. The chain's CDR3 is CASSERRQGVQSNQPQHF. The CDR3 DNA reads TGTGCCAGCAGTGAAAGGAGGCAGGGGGTCCAAAGCAATCAGCCCCAGCATTTT.

This clonotype has more than one count but fewer than ten. The chain carries TRBV12-3 or TRBV12-4 and TRBJ2-5; TRBD2 might be the D (5 bases). The CDR3 runs to 13 residues. V was pared by 2 bases and J by 5 bases, with 9 bases between. CDR3 nucleotide sequence: TGTGCCAGCAGTTTACAGGACTGGGAGACCCAGTACTTC. Amino acid sequence: CASSLQDWETQYF.

This clonotype was recorded a few times. The chain is built from TRBV3-1 and TRBJ1-4; D is possibly TRBD1 (5 bases). The CDR3 consists of 15 residues. Germline CDR1 is LGHDT and CDR2 is YNNKEL (reference sequence). With 4 bases removed from V and 8 bases from J, the gap between germline ends came to 17 bases. CDR3 protein: CASSPTDMIREKLFF. CDR3 bases: TGTGCCAGCAGCCCTACGGACATGATAAGGGAAAAACTGTTTTTT.

This clonotype was counted a few times. The chain combines TRBV6-6 with TRBJ2-1; 11 bases agree with TRBD2. The J segment lost 0 bases and the V segment lost 0 bases, leaving 4 bases of the junction unmatched. This CDR3 has 18 amino acids. Per germline, CDR1 MNHNY and CDR2 SVGAGI (reference sequence). The CDR3 sequence: CASSYSVAGGDSYNEQFF. The CDR3 bases are TGTGCCAGCAGTTACTCAGTAGCGGGGGGGGACTCCTACAATGAGCAGTTCTTC.

Comment on this clonotype: A read error is possible here, since a much larger clone lies one base away. This chain links TRBV2 with TRBJ1-6; possibly TRBD1 for D (6 bases). Germline assignment: CDR1 SNHLY and CDR2 FYNNEI. The CDR3 totals 15 residues. The CDR3 reads CASSDLQGGNSPPHF. The CDR3 bases are TGTGCCAGCAGTGATCTACAGGGAGGGAATTCACCCCCCCACTTT.

The sample holds many counts of this clonotype. This chain joins TRBV5-1 and TRBJ2-1; unclear D gene. CDR1 SGHRS and CDR2 YFSETQ come from the germline V gene. The CDR3 extends over 15 amino acids. V lost 2 bases to trimming and J lost 1 base, with 10 bases between them. CDR3 residues: CASSFQSASYNEQFF. CDR3 sequence (DNA): TGCGCCAGCAGCTTCCAGTCTGCATCCTACAATGAGCAGTTCTTC.

The table lists this clonotype with many counts. The V call is TRBV28, the J call TRBJ1-3; possibly TRBD1 for D (5 bases). The V gene lost 7 bases and the J gene lost 0 bases, with 13 bases spanning the gap. From germline, CDR1 is MDHEN and CDR2 SYDVKM. The CDR3 is 15 amino acids. As DNA, the CDR3 is TGTGCCAGCACCGCCAGTGGGGCCTCTGGAAACACCATATATTTT. It codes for CASTASGASGNTIYF. Drawing the rest from reference TRBV28 and TRBJ1-3, the complete variable domain is DVKVTQSSRYLVKRTGEKVFLECVQDMDHENMFWYRQDPGLGLRLIYFSYDVKMKEKGDIPEGYSVSREKKERFSLILESASTNQTSMYLCASTASGASGNTIYFGEGSWLTVV.

This clonotype was seen many times. The chain links TRBV6-1 to TRBJ2-7; either TRBD1 or TRBD2 may supply D (5 bases each). The CDR3 contains 15 residues. Trimming cost V 6 bases and J 2 bases, with 17 bases left between them. The germline CDR1 and CDR2 sequences are MNHNS and SASEGT. CDR3 nucleotide sequence: TGTGCCAGCAGATTCACCGGGACGGACGCCTACGAGCAGTACTTC. This gives the protein CASRFTGTDAYEQYF.

This clonotype was recorded a few times. The rearrangement joins TRBV28 to TRBJ2-5, with TRBD1 identical over 7 bases. Unmatched junction bases numbered 4, after V lost 5 bases and J lost 1 base. The CDR3 contains 14 residues. CDR1 and CDR2 (germline): MDHEN, SYDVKM. In DNA, the CDR3 is TGTGCCAGCAGTCTGAGGGGGCCCCAAGAGACCCAGTACTTC. It codes for CASSLRGPQETQYF.

This clonotype was counted at least ten times. The gene calls are TRBV6-1 and TRBJ1-5; no clear D gene. Deletions cut 7 bases from V and 6 bases from J, with 13 bases between. Germline CDR1 MNHNS, CDR2 SASEGT. CDR3 length equals 13 residues. The CDR3: CASTSAGGQPQHF. In nucleotides, the CDR3 is TGTGCCAGCACTTCAGCGGGCGGTCAGCCCCAGCATTTT.

In this sample, this clonotype turned up many times. The chain uses TRBV20-1 and TRBJ1-2, with D tentatively TRBD1 (6 bases). Trimming left V 1 base short and J 3 bases short, with 12 bases between. Germline loops: CDR1 DFQATT, CDR2 SNEGSKA (reference sequence). This CDR3 region has 14 residues. The CDR3 loop is CSARALQGYYGYTF. The CDR3 DNA reads TGCAGTGCTAGAGCCCTCCAGGGGTACTATGGCTACACCTTC.

With respect to this clonotype: Given a much more abundant clone one base away, this may be a read error. This chain links TRBV27 with TRBJ1-1; no clear D gene. The CDR3 totals 13 residues. CDR1 is MNHEY, CDR2 SMNVEV, per germline (reference sequence). The CDR3 region has the DNA TGTGCCAGCAGTTTGAATCCTAAGTCCGAAGCTTCCTTT. The encoded protein is CASSLNPKSEASF.

This clonotype was recorded a few times. DNA for the CDR3: TGTGCCAGCAGTTTCCGGCAGAGGGCCCAGTACTTC. Translating gives CASSFRQRAQYF. The chain couples TRBV28 to TRBJ2-5, with a weak D call TRBD2 (5 bases). Trimming cost V 3 bases and J 9 bases, with 11 bases left between them. This CDR3 is built from 12 residues. Looked up from germline, CDR1 is MDHEN and CDR2 is SYDVKM. The full variable domain, completed using reference TRBV28 and TRBJ2-5, is DVKVTQSSRYLVKRTGEKVFLECVQDMDHENMFWYRQDPGLGLRLIYFSYDVKMKEKGDIPEGYSVSREKKERFSLILESASTNQTSMYLCASSFRQRAQYFGPGTRLLVL.

This chain links TRBV27 with TRBJ2-7; no clear D gene. This CDR3 has 14 residues. Trimming left V 7 bases short and J 3 bases short, with 16 bases between. Germline CDR1 and CDR2: MNHEY and SMNVEV (reference sequence). As DNA, the CDR3 is TGTGCCAGCAAAATCCAGGTCGCGAACTACGAGCAGTACTTC. This codes for CASKIQVANYEQYF.

The chain couples TRBV28 to TRBJ1-5; D is possibly TRBD1 (5 bases). V was trimmed by 11 bases and J by 0 bases, leaving 14 bases between them. Germline V gene data show CDR1 as MDHEN and CDR2 as SYDVKM. There are 14 residues in the CDR3. CDR3 region: CAGGTVLSNQPQHF. CDR3 DNA sequence: TGTGCCGGGGGAACAGTCCTTAGCAATCAGCCCCAGCATTTT. The full variable domain, with the rest looked up from reference TRBV28 and TRBJ1-5, is DVKVTQSSRYLVKRTGEKVFLECVQDMDHENMFWYRQDPGLGLRLIYFSYDVKMKEKGDIPEGYSVSREKKERFSLILESASTNQTSMYLCAGGTVLSNQPQHFGDGTRLSIL.

The V call is TRBV5-1, the J call TRBJ1-4; 9 nucleotides align to TRBD1. Germline CDR1 reads SGHRS; CDR2 reads YFSETQ. V lost 3 bases, J lost 10 bases, and 16 bases stayed unmatched. The CDR3 extends over 17 amino acids. This CDR3 is CASSWLSLGQGRVKLFF. In DNA, the CDR3 is TGCGCCAGCAGCTGGCTCTCTCTTGGACAGGGGAGGGTAAAACTGTTTTTT.

This clonotype was found a few times. The rearrangement joins TRBV10-2 to TRBJ2-1; 14 positions match TRBD2. V was clipped by 7 bases and J by 2 bases; unmatched bases: 7. CDR3 length: 17 amino acids. Germline-derived CDR1 and CDR2 are WSHSY and SAAADI. The CDR3 coding sequence is TGCGCCAGCAAAAGACTAGCGGGGGGGGAGACCTACAATGAGCAGTTCTTC. Translation gives CASKRLAGGETYNEQFF.

The chain couples TRBV2 to TRBJ2-7; D is perhaps TRBD1 (5 bases). V shed 8 bases and J shed 7 bases, with 15 bases lying between them. The V gene's germline CDR1 is SNHLY and CDR2 FYNNEI. The CDR3 totals 12 residues. The CDR3 nucleotides are TGTGCCAGCCTGGGGCGAGGAAGAGAGCAGTACTTC. Translation: CASLGRGREQYF.

The J gene is TRBJ1-1, the V gene TRBV18, with a possible D match to TRBD1 (6 bases). The germline V gene has CDR1 KGHSH and CDR2 LQKENI. The CDR3 consists of 14 residues. Deletions cut 3 bases from V and 7 bases from J, with 15 bases between. The CDR3 DNA sequence: TGTGCCAGCTCACCGGAAGGCAGGGGCCGTGAAGCTTTCTTT. Translation: CASSPEGRGREAFF.

This clonotype came up many times. The V call is TRBV7-9, the J call TRBJ2-7; either TRBD1 or TRBD2 may supply D (5 bases each). This CDR3 has 16 residues. V lost 6 bases to trimming and J lost 0 bases, with 18 bases between them. Per germline, CDR1 SEHNR and CDR2 FQNEAQ (reference sequence). CDR3 sequence: CASRVTSGPSSYEQYF. CDR3 sequence (DNA): TGTGCCAGCAGGGTTACCTCGGGACCGAGCTCCTACGAGCAGTACTTC. The full variable domain, with the rest looked up from reference TRBV7-9 and TRBJ2-7, is DTGVSQNPRHKITKRGQNVTFRCDPISEHNRLYWYRQTLGQGPEFLTYFQNEAQLEKSRLLSDRFSAERPKGSFSTLEIQRTEQGDSAMYLCASRVTSGPSSYEQYFGPGTRLTVT.

Many counts were recorded for this clonotype. The chain joins TRBV9 to TRBJ1-1, with 8 bases that match TRBD1. From germline, CDR1 is SGDLS and CDR2 YYNGEE. V dropped 4 bases and J dropped 11; count of bases not matched to a gene: 10. The CDR3 has 13 amino acids. CDR3 nucleotide sequence: TGTGCCAGCAGCTTACGGACAGGGAGCGATGCTTTCTTT. Translating it yields CASSLRTGSDAFF.

This clonotype was counted a few times. One junction end does not reproduce the germline sequence, and a read error may be involved. J is TRBJ1-4 and V is TRBV7-2; 9 nucleotides line up with TRBD1. CDR1 is SGHTA and CDR2 is FQGNSA in the germline V gene. The length of the CDR3 is 15 residues. The CDR3 loop reads CASSPRGQGHEKLLF. Written as DNA, the CDR3 is TGTGCCAGCAGCCCGCGGGGACAGGGACATGAAAAACTGCTTTTT.

This clonotype has a count of ten or more. The chain carries TRBV20-1 and TRBJ2-7; TRBD2 is a possible D gene (5 bases). V was cut by 1 base and J by 0 bases, with 7 bases left in between. Germline lookup yields CDR1 DFQATT and CDR2 SNEGSKA (reference sequence). This CDR3 region has 13 residues. The CDR3 DNA sequence: TGCAGTGCTAGAGCGGAGGACTCCTACGAGCAGTACTTC. Protein product: CSARAEDSYEQYF.

For this clonotype: This may be a read error: a much more frequent sequence differs by one nucleotide. This sequence joins TRBV2 and TRBJ2-3; 9 bases agree with TRBD2. This CDR3 is 18 amino acids long. The germline CDR1 and CDR2 sequences are SNHLY and FYNNEI. The CDR3 DNA reads TGTGCCAGCAAACTCCCTCCCAAAGGCGGACTAGCGACAGATACGCAGTGTTTT. It specifies CASKLPPKGGLATDTQCF.

The V call is TRBV20-1, the J call TRBJ1-4, with TRBD1 identical over 9 bases. The CDR3 is made up of 15 amino acids. CDR1 is DFQATT and CDR2 is SNEGSKA in the germline V gene (reference sequence). V was clipped by 3 bases and J by 8 bases; unmatched bases: 10. The CDR3 DNA is TGCAGTGCTAGCGATTCCGGGACAGGGTACGAAAAACTGTTTTTT. Translation: CSASDSGTGYEKLFF.

This clonotype was seen repeatedly, ten times or more. The J gene is TRBJ1-1, the V gene TRBV7-2; D is undetermined. Germline V gives CDR1 SGHTA, CDR2 FQGNSA. This CDR3 spans 11 amino acids. The V and J ends lost 5 bases and 6 bases respectively, with 7 bases between them. This CDR3 reads CASSNWPEAFF. CDR3 DNA: TGTGCCAGCAGCAACTGGCCTGAAGCTTTCTTT.

This clonotype was recorded at least ten times. This chain joins TRBV6-1 and TRBJ1-1; TRBD1 might be the D (5 bases). V lost 7 bases, J lost 1 base, and 13 bases lay in between. CDR1 MNHNS and CDR2 SASEGT come from the germline V gene. This CDR3 has 14 amino acids. CDR3 nucleotide sequence: TGTGCCAGCATCCCCAGGGTTGGGAACACTGAAGCTTTCTTT. Residues: CASIPRVGNTEAFF.

At least ten counts were recorded for this clonotype. V and J are TRBV28 and TRBJ2-1; the match to TRBD2 covers 12 bases. CDR1 and CDR2 from the germline V gene are MDHEN and SYDVKM. This CDR3 comprises 16 residues. V gave up 2 bases and J gave up 4 bases; unmatched junction bases: 3. The CDR3 protein is CASSLKTSGGYNEQFF. The CDR3 region has the DNA TGTGCCAGCAGTTTAAAGACTAGCGGGGGTTACAATGAGCAGTTCTTC.